The present TCR beta chain was sequenced within a study of cytomegalovirus exposure and HLA in healthy donors. On the study more broadly: The 90 to 150 validation repertoires used a platform that matched the one used for the 550 to 800 first-cohort repertoires, as a later analysis reported. Study-wide results and limits: A few CMV-associated chains proved CMV antigen-specific in vitro.

Separation from the approximately 660-subject first cohort characterized the roughly 120-subject validation cohort, to which the donors belonged. Germline V gene sequence: CDR1 LNHDA, CDR2 SQIVND (reference sequence). The CDR3 spans 11 residues. Trimming stripped 4 bases from V and 5 bases from J, with 5 bases between. Worth noting for this clone: Antigen specificity is unknown.

Only in-frame clones appear in the TCRdb table, and some are missing; sequencing was by immunoSEQ multiplex PCR. The sample includes a few hundred thousand clones, about nine tenths of them seen just once. The sequence was obtained from a woman aged 18-30 years in good health and CMV-seronegative. Sequenced sample: PBMCs. The chain couples TRBV19 to TRBJ1-1; D is unresolved. CDR3 nucleotides: TGTGCCAGTAGTACTCGTACTGAAGCTTTCTTT. Translating it yields CASSTRTEAFF. Variable domain in full (rest from reference TRBV19 and TRBJ1-1): DGGITQSPKYLFRKEGQNVTLSCEQNLNHDAMYWYRQDPGQGLRLIYYSQIVNDFQKGDIAEGYSVSREKKESFPLTVTSAQKNPTAFYLCASSTRTEAFFGQGTRLTVV.